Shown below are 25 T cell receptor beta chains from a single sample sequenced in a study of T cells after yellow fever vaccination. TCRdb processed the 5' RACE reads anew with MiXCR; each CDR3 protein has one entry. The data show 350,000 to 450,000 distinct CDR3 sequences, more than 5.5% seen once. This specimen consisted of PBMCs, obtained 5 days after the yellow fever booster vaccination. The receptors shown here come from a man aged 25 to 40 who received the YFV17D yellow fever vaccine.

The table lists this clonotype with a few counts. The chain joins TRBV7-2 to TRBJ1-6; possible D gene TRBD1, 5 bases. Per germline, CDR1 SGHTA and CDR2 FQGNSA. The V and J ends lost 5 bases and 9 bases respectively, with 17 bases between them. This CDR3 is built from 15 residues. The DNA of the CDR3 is TGTGCCAGCAGCCCCCGAGAGGGGAGGCGTTCACCCCTCCACTTT. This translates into CASSPREGRRSPLHF.

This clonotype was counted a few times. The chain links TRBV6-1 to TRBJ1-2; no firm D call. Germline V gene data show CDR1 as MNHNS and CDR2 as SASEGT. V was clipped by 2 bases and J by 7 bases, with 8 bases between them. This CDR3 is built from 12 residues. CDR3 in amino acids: CASSEWMAGYTF. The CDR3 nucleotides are TGTGCCAGCAGTGAATGGATGGCTGGCTACACCTTC.

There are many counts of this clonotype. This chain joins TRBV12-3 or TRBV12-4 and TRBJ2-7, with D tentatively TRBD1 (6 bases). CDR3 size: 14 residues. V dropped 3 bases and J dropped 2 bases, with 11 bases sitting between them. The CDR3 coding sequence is TGTGCCAGCAGTTTCGGACAGCCTCCCTACGAGCAGTACTTC. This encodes CASSFGQPPYEQYF.

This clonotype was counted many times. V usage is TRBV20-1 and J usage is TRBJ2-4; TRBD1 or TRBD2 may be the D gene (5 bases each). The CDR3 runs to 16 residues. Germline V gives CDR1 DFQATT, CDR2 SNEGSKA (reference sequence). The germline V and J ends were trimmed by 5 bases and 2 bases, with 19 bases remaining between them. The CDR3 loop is CSAATGPRVTKNIQYF. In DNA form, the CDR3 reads TGCAGTGCTGCTACAGGTCCGCGGGTTACCAAAAACATTCAGTACTTC.

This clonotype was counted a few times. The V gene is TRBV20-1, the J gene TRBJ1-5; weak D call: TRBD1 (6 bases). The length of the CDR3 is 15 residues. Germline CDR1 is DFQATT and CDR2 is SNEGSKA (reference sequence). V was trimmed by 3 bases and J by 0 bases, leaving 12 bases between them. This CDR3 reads CSASRDTYSNQPQHF. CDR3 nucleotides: TGCAGTGCTAGCCGGGACACATATAGCAATCAGCCCCAGCATTTT.

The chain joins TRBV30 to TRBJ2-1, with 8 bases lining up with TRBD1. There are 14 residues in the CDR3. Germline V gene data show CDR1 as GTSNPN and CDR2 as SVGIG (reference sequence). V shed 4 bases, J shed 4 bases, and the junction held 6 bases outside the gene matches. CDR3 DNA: TGTGCCTGGACCGGGGACAGGCGGTACAATGAGCAGTTCTTC. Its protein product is CAWTGDRRYNEQFF.

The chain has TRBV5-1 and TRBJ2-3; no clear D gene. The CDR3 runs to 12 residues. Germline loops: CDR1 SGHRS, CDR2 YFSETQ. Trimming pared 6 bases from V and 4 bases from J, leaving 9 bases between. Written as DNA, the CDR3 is TGCGCCAGCAATAGGGATTCAGATACGCAGTATTTT. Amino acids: CASNRDSDTQYF.

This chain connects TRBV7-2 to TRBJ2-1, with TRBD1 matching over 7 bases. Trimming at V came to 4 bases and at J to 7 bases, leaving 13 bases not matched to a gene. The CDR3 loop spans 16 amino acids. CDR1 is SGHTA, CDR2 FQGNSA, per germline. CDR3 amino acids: CASSSETGRPRNEQFF. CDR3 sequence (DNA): TGTGCCAGCAGCTCAGAGACAGGGCGCCCTAGGAATGAGCAGTTCTTC.

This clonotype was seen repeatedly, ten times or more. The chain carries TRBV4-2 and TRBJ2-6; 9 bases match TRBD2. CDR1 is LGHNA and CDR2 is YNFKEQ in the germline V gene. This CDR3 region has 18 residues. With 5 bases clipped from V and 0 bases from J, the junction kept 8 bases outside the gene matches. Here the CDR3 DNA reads TGTGCCAGCAGCACTAGGACTAGCGCCAGCTCTGGGGCCAACGTCCTGACTTTC. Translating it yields CASSTRTSASSGANVLTF.

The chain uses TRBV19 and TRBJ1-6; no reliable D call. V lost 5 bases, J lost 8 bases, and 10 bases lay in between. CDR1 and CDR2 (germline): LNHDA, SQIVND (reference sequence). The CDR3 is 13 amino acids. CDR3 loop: CASSWAEDSPLHF. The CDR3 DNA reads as TGTGCCAGTAGTTGGGCAGAAGATTCACCCCTCCACTTT. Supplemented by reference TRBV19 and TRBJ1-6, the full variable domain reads DGGITQSPKYLFRKEGQNVTLSCEQNLNHDAMYWYRQDPGQGLRLIYYSQIVNDFQKGDIAEGYSVSREKKESFPLTVTSAQKNPTAFYLCASSWAEDSPLHFGNGTRLTVT.

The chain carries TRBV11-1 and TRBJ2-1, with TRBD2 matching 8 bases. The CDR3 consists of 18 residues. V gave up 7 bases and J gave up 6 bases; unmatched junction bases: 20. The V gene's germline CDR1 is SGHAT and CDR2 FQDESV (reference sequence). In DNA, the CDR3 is TGTGCCAGCAAAAAAGCCTCAGGCGGGACTAGTTATCTCAATGAGCAGTTCTTC. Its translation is CASKKASGGTSYLNEQFF.

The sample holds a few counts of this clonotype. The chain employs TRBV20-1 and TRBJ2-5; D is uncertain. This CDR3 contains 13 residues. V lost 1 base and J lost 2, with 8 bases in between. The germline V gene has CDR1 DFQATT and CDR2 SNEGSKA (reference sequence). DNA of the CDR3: TGCAGTGCTAGAGTTCCTAGTCAAGAGACCCAGTACTTC. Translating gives CSARVPSQETQYF.

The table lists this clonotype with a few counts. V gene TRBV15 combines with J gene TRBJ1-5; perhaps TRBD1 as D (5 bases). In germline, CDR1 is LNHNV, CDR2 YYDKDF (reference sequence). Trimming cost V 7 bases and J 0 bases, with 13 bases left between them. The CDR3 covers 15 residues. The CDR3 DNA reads TGTGCCACCAAAACAGTAGGGGATAGCAATCAGCCCCAGCATTTT. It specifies CATKTVGDSNQPQHF. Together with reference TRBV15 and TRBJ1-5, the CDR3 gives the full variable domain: DAMVIQNPRYQVTQFGKPVTLSCSQTLNHNVMYWYQQKSSQAPKLLFHYYDKDFNNEADTPDNFQSRRPNTSFCFLDIRSPGLGDTAMYLCATKTVGDSNQPQHFGDGTRLSIL.

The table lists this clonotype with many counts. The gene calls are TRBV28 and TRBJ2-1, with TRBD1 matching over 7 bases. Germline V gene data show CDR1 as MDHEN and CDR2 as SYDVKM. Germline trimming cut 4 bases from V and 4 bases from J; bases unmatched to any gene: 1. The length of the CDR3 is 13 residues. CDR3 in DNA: TGTGCCAGCAGTTGGGACAGTTACAATGAGCAGTTCTTC. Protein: CASSWDSYNEQFF.

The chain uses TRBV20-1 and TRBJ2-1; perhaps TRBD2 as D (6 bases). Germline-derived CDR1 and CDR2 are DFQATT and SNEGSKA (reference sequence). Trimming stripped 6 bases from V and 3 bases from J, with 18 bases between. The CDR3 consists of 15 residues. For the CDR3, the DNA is TGCAGTGCAAAAGCCAGGAGGGGACTCTACAATGAGCAGTTCTTC. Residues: CSAKARRGLYNEQFF.

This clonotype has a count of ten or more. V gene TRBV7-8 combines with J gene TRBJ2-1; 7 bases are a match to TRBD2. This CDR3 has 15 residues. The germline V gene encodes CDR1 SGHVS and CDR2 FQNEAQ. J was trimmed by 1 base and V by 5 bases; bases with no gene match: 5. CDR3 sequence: CASSPWTSSYNEQFF. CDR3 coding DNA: TGTGCCAGCAGCCCTTGGACTAGTTCCTACAATGAGCAGTTCTTC.

The CDR3 reads CASSVGAAAYEQYF. Here the CDR3 DNA reads TGTGCCAGCAGCGTAGGAGCGGCGGCCTACGAGCAGTACTTC. The rearrangement uses TRBV9 and TRBJ2-7, with D possibly being TRBD2 (5 bases). The CDR3 is made up of 14 amino acids. Deletions cut 0 bases from V and 2 bases from J, with 9 bases between. Looked up from germline, CDR1 is SGDLS and CDR2 is YYNGEE.

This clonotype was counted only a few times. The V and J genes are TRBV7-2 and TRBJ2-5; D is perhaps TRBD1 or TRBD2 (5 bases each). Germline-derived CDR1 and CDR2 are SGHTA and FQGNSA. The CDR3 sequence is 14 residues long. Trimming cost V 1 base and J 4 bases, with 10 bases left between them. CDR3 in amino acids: CASSLVAGTETQYF. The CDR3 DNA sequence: TGTGCCAGCAGCTTAGTGGCAGGGACAGAGACCCAGTACTTC.

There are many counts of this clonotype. CDR3 in DNA: TGTGCCAGCAGCGCGACCGATGAGCAGTTCTTC. It codes for CASSATDEQFF. The chain has TRBV7-9 and TRBJ2-1; D is unresolved. V was cut by 5 bases and J by 8 bases, with 7 bases left in between. CDR1 is SEHNR, CDR2 FQNEAQ, per germline (reference sequence). The CDR3 extends over 11 amino acids.

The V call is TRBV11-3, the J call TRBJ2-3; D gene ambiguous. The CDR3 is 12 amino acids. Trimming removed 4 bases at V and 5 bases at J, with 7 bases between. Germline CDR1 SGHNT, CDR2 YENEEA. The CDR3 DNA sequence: TGTGCCAGCAGCTCAGATGGAGATACGCAGTATTTT. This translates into CASSSDGDTQYF.

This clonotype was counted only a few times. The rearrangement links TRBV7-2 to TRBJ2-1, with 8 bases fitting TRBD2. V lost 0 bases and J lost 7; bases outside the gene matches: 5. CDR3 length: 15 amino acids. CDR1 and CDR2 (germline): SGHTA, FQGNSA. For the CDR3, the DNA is TGTGCCAGCAGCTTAGCAGCGGGAGATCGGAATGAGCAGTTCTTC. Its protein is CASSLAAGDRNEQFF.

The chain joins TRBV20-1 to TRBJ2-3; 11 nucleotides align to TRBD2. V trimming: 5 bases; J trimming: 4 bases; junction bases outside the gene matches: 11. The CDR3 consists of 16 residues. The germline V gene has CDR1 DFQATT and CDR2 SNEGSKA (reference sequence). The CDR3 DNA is TGCAGTGCTTTGGTCCCACTAGCGGGAGATGCAGATACGCAGTATTTT. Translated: CSALVPLAGDADTQYF.

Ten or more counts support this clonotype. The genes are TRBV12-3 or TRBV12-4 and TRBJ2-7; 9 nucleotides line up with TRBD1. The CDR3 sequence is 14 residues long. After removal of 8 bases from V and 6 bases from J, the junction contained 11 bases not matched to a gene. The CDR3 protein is CASSSPGQGTEQYF. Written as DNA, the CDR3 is TGTGCCAGCTCAAGTCCGGGACAGGGTACCGAGCAGTACTTC.

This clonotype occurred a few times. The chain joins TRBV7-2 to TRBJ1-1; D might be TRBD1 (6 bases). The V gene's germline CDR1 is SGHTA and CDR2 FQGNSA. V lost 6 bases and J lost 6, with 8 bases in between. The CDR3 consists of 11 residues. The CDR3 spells CASRDSAEAFF. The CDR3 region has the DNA TGTGCCAGCAGGGACAGCGCTGAAGCTTTCTTT.

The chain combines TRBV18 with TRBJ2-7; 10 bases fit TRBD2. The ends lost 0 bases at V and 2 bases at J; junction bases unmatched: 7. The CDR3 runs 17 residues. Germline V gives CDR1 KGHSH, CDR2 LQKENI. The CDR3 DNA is TGTGCCAGCTCACCACCCAGGGAAGCGGGAGGGCCCTACGAGCAGTACTTC. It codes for CASSPPREAGGPYEQYF.